The 23 T cell receptor beta chains listed next were all sequenced from one sample in a study of blood T cell repertoires in COVID-19. Data came from immunoSEQ multiplex PCR; TCRdb stores just in-frame clones and leaves some out. The sample lists about 36,000 clones; approximately 74% were seen once. Sequenced sample: peripheral blood. Receptors originate from a man between 65 and 85 years old with COVID-19, enrolled during active disease.

The chain joins TRBV5-1 to TRBJ1-3; 8 bases are a match to TRBD1. Germline CDR1 reads SGHRS; CDR2 reads YFSETQ. With V trimmed by 4 bases and J by 3 bases, 3 bases remained unmatched. The CDR3 sequence is 14 residues long. CDR3 sequence: CASSDRGIGNTIYF. The CDR3 DNA sequence: TGCGCCAGCAGCGACAGGGGTATTGGAAACACCATATATTTT.

This clone was observed a handful of times. The V call is TRBV5-1, the J call TRBJ2-7; 7 positions agree with TRBD1. The germline CDR1 and CDR2 sequences are SGHRS and YFSETQ. Trimming cost V 4 bases and J 6 bases; bases outside gene matches: 10. The CDR3 covers 14 residues. CDR3 region: CASSPIPPGGEQYF. CDR3 sequence (DNA): TGCGCCAGCAGCCCAATACCCCCAGGGGGCGAGCAGTACTTC. The whole variable domain, remainder taken from reference TRBV5-1 and TRBJ2-7, is KAGVTQTPRYLIKTRGQQVTLSCSPISGHRSVSWYQQTPGQGLQFLFEYFSETQRNKGNFPGRFSGRQFSNSRSEMNVSTLELGDSALYLCASSPIPPGGEQYFGPGTRLTVT.

V usage is TRBV4-3 and J usage is TRBJ1-5; D is undetermined. CDR1 is LGHNA and CDR2 is YSLEER in the germline V gene. The V gene lost 0 bases and the J gene lost 4 bases, with 4 bases spanning the gap. The CDR3 spans 13 residues. CDR3 protein: CASSQDGNQPQHF. In DNA form, the CDR3 reads TGCGCCAGCAGCCAAGACGGGAATCAGCCCCAGCATTTT.

In this sample, this clone turned up many times. CDR3 sequence reads: CASSTGQQNSNQPQHF. For the CDR3, the DNA is TGTGCCAGCAGTACGGGACAGCAGAATAGCAATCAGCCCCAGCATTTT. This sequence joins TRBV28 and TRBJ1-5; 7 bases map to TRBD1. The CDR3 spans 16 residues. The V and J ends lost 5 bases and 0 bases, in that order; junction bases with no gene match: 7. Germline values: CDR1 MDHEN, CDR2 SYDVKM.

This clone was recorded a few times. The chain links TRBV15 to TRBJ2-7; 8 bases match TRBD1. This CDR3 has 15 residues. In germline, CDR1 is LNHNV, CDR2 YYDKDF (reference sequence). Losses at the gene ends were 3 bases for V and 3 bases for J; bases not matched to a gene: 7. The CDR3 DNA reads as TGTGCCACCAGCAGCCCCGGGACAGGCTACTACGAGCAGTACTTC. Translated, it gives CATSSPGTGYYEQYF.

The rearrangement links TRBV6-1 to TRBJ2-7; D is possibly TRBD1 (5 bases). The CDR3 length is 17 residues. V lost 3 bases and J lost 0, with 18 bases in between. CDR1 is MNHNS, CDR2 SASEGT, per germline. Here the CDR3 DNA reads TGTGCCAGCAGTGACGTCGCCAGGGCCCTTTACTCCTACGAGCAGTACTTC. As protein: CASSDVARALYSYEQYF.

The chain links TRBV7-9 to TRBJ1-1, with D perhaps TRBD1 (5 bases). Germline V CDR1 and CDR2: SEHNR, FQNEAQ (reference sequence). Trimming cost V 0 bases and J 4 bases, with 12 bases left between them. This CDR3 spans 15 amino acids. The CDR3 DNA is TGTGCCAGCAGCTTAGCGATATGGGGGGGCACTGAAGCTTTCTTT. It translates to CASSLAIWGGTEAFF. Full variable domain (remainder filled in from reference TRBV7-9 and TRBJ1-1): DTGVSQNPRHKITKRGQNVTFRCDPISEHNRLYWYRQTLGQGPEFLTYFQNEAQLEKSRLLSDRFSAERPKGSFSTLEIQRTEQGDSAMYLCASSLAIWGGTEAFFGQGTRLTVV.

This clone has just a few counts. This rearrangement joins TRBV19 to TRBJ1-5; the match to TRBD1 covers 8 bases. Germline-derived CDR1 and CDR2 are LNHDA and SQIVND (reference sequence). V was clipped by 5 bases and J by 4 bases; unmatched bases: 4. The CDR3 runs to 14 residues. The CDR3 spells CASSVQGGNQPQHF. In nucleotides, the CDR3 is TGTGCCAGTAGTGTACAGGGGGGGAATCAGCCCCAGCATTTT.

J is TRBJ2-5 and V is TRBV11-3, with a tentative D call TRBD2 (5 bases). CDR1 is SGHNT, CDR2 YENEEA, per germline. The CDR3 covers 13 residues. Trimming left V 5 bases short and J 5 bases short, with 12 bases between. For the CDR3, the DNA is TGTGCCAGCAGCCTCCGGGGTGGCGAGACCCAGTACTTC. Its translation is CASSLRGGETQYF.

This sequence joins TRBV4-1 and TRBJ1-4, with D possibly TRBD1 on 6 matching bases. Trimming removed 5 bases at V and 5 bases at J, with 18 bases between. CDR1 MGHRA and CDR2 YSYEKL come from the germline V gene. The CDR3 spans 16 residues. DNA for the CDR3: TGCGCCAGCAGCGCCCGACCGTGGACAGAAAATGAAAAACTGTTTTTT. This sequence encodes CASSARPWTENEKLFF.

The chain has TRBV4-1 and TRBJ1-6; 7 bases agree with TRBD1. Germline CDR1 MGHRA, CDR2 YSYEKL. Losses at the gene ends were 1 base for V and 7 bases for J; bases not matched to a gene: 4. The CDR3 length is 15 residues. CDR3 in amino acids: CASSQGRGRNSPLHF. Written as DNA, the CDR3 is TGCGCCAGCAGCCAAGGCAGGGGGAGGAATTCACCCCTCCACTTT.

The rearrangement uses TRBV5-1 and TRBJ2-1, with 9 bases that match TRBD2. Losses at the gene ends were 3 bases for V and 6 bases for J; bases not matched to a gene: 10. CDR1 and CDR2 (germline): SGHRS, YFSETQ. This CDR3 spans 16 amino acids. The DNA of the CDR3 is TGCGCCAGCAGCTGGAGGGCGGGAGGGGGTTCCAATGAGCAGTTCTTC. This codes for CASSWRAGGGSNEQFF.

V usage is TRBV24-1 and J usage is TRBJ2-1; D may be TRBD2 (5 bases). This CDR3 comprises 13 residues. CDR1 and CDR2 (germline): KGHDR, SFDVKD. Deletions cut 7 bases from V and 3 bases from J, with 9 bases between. The CDR3 spells CATRADLYNEQFF. The DNA for the CDR3 is TGTGCCACCAGAGCGGATCTCTACAATGAGCAGTTCTTC.

The V call is TRBV5-1, the J call TRBJ2-2; 8 bases are shared with TRBD2. V was pared by 6 bases and J by 4 bases, with 8 bases of the junction left unmatched. The germline gives CDR1 SGHRS, CDR2 YFSETQ. The CDR3 sequence is 15 residues long. The CDR3 region is CASTRLASSTGELFF. The CDR3 coding sequence is TGCGCCAGCACCCGACTAGCGTCGAGCACCGGGGAGCTGTTTTTT.

The count of this clone is one. The rearrangement uses TRBV5-1 and TRBJ2-2, with 9 bases fitting TRBD1. V shed 0 bases and J 6 bases; nucleotides not matched to a gene: 6. Germline CDR1 reads SGHRS; CDR2 reads YFSETQ. The CDR3 is made up of 16 amino acids. The CDR3 sequence: CASSLGGTGIPGELFF. CDR3 sequence (DNA): TGCGCCAGCAGCTTGGGCGGGACAGGGATTCCCGGGGAGCTGTTTTTT.

By share, this clone counts as medium-sized (0.01 to 0.1%). The chain's CDR3 is CASSSAGILTGNQPQHF. The CDR3 DNA follows: TGTGCCAGCAGCTCCGCCGGGATTCTAACGGGCAATCAGCCCCAGCATTTT. This sequence joins TRBV28 and TRBJ1-5; D is unresolved. Germline CDR1 MDHEN, CDR2 SYDVKM. The CDR3 spans 17 residues. The germline V and J ends were trimmed by 6 bases and 2 bases, with 20 bases remaining between them. Based on the CDR3 plus reference TRBV28 and TRBJ1-5, the full variable domain is DVKVTQSSRYLVKRTGEKVFLECVQDMDHENMFWYRQDPGLGLRLIYFSYDVKMKEKGDIPEGYSVSREKKERFSLILESASTNQTSMYLCASSSAGILTGNQPQHFGDGTRLSIL.

CDR3 coding DNA: TGTGCCACCAGTGACGGACAGCAGGGGTTCTACAATGAGCAGTTCTTC. Amino acids: CATSDGQQGFYNEQFF. This chain joins TRBV24-1 and TRBJ2-1; D might be TRBD1 (6 bases). The germline V and J ends were trimmed by 4 bases and 3 bases, with 15 bases remaining between them. The CDR3 sequence is 16 residues long. CDR1 is KGHDR and CDR2 is SFDVKD in the germline V gene.

CDR3 protein: CASSSPPVANSPLHF. CDR3 coding DNA: TGTGCCAGCAGCTCACCCCCGGTTGCGAATTCACCCCTCCACTTT. V is TRBV7-2 and J is TRBJ1-6; no reliable D call. Per the germline V gene, CDR1 is SGHTA and CDR2 is FQGNSA. The V gene lost 4 bases and the J gene lost 7 bases, with 14 bases spanning the gap. The CDR3 contains 15 residues.

In its sample, this clone was seen a few times. The CDR3 sequence is CAISAGQGASTEAFF. The CDR3 nucleotides are TGTGCCATCAGTGCCGGACAGGGGGCTAGCACTGAAGCTTTCTTT. This rearrangement joins TRBV10-3 to TRBJ1-1, with 11 bases lining up with TRBD1. The CDR3 sequence is 15 residues long. The trim removed 4 bases at V and 4 bases at J, leaving 5 bases unmatched. Germline CDR1 is ENHRY and CDR2 is SYGVKD.

J is TRBJ1-3 and V is TRBV5-1, with D possibly TRBD1 on 6 matching bases. Trimming removed 4 bases at V and 0 bases at J, with 11 bases between. This CDR3 contains 15 residues. From germline, CDR1 is SGHRS and CDR2 YFSETQ. CDR3 sequence reads: CASSPDSYSGNTIYF. In DNA form, the CDR3 reads TGCGCCAGCAGCCCGGACAGTTACTCTGGAAACACCATATATTTT.

The chain combines TRBV14 with TRBJ2-7; 8 bases map to TRBD1. J gave up 4 bases and V 5 bases, and 7 bases lay outside the gene matches. The CDR3 sequence is 14 residues long. Germline V CDR1 and CDR2: SGHDN, FVKESK. The CDR3 region is CASSGQGAGYEQYF. CDR3 nucleotide sequence: TGTGCCAGCAGCGGGCAGGGGGCCGGTTACGAGCAGTACTTC.

This sequence joins TRBV9 and TRBJ2-5; possibly TRBD1 for D (5 bases). The germline V gene encodes CDR1 SGDLS and CDR2 YYNGEE. V lost 4 bases and J lost 5, with 15 bases in between. The CDR3 is made up of 14 amino acids. In DNA, the CDR3 is TGTGCCAGCAGCCCTCAGGGTTTTACGGAGACCCAGTACTTC. This codes for CASSPQGFTETQYF.

The CDR3 nucleotides read TGTGCCAGCAGAATAACAGGGTCCGAGCAGTACTTC. As protein: CASRITGSEQYF. The chain carries TRBV7-2 and TRBJ2-7, with D possibly being TRBD1 (6 bases). The CDR3 is 12 amino acids. V lost 6 bases, J lost 6 bases, and 12 bases lay in between. Germline lookup yields CDR1 SGHTA and CDR2 FQGNSA.